A single sample is the source of the 6 T cell receptor beta chains below, sequenced in a study of early T cells in non-severe SARS-CoV-2 infection. TCRdb fed the 5' RACE reads into MiXCR, producing one record per CDR3 protein. This sample has 20,000 to 25,000 distinct CDR3 sequences, with more than 4.5% found just once. Material: whole blood. These TCRs come from an adult who was a healthcare worker with PCR-confirmed SARS-CoV-2 infection or an uninfected control (not recorded which).

This clonotype was picked up many times. This sequence joins TRBV24-1 and TRBJ2-1, with D possibly TRBD2 on 6 matching bases. The CDR3 runs to 14 residues. The germline V and J ends were trimmed by 10 bases and 3 bases, with 15 bases remaining between them. Germline lookup yields CDR1 KGHDR and CDR2 SFDVKD. In DNA, the CDR3 is TGTGCCACGGGGGGTACGGGATTCTACAATGAGCAGTTCTTC. It translates to CATGGTGFYNEQFF.

This rearrangement joins TRBV6-2 or TRBV6-3 to TRBJ1-1; D remains ambiguous. V was pared by 6 bases and J by 5 bases, with 10 bases between. Germline CDR1 reads MNHEY; CDR2 reads SVGEGT. This CDR3 comprises 12 residues. The CDR3 bases are TGTGCCAGCAGGGATTGGAGGACTGAAGCTTTCTTT. Translation gives CASRDWRTEAFF.

Judged by abundance, this clonotype is medium-sized. J is TRBJ2-1 and V is TRBV9, with 7 nucleotides matching TRBD2. Germline lookup yields CDR1 SGDLS and CDR2 YYNGEE. This CDR3 region has 16 residues. V dropped 0 bases and J dropped 1; count of bases not matched to a gene: 4. CDR3 amino acids: CASSVGGSGSYNEQFF. For the CDR3, the DNA is TGTGCCAGCAGCGTAGGCGGGAGCGGATCCTACAATGAGCAGTTCTTC.

This clonotype occurred many times. The chain links TRBV18 to TRBJ2-7, with a tentative D call TRBD1 (6 bases). Germline V gives CDR1 KGHSH, CDR2 LQKENI. The ends were cut back, 3 bases at V and 0 bases at J, with 9 bases in the middle. CDR3 size: 14 residues. Here the CDR3 reads CASSPRDNSYEQYF. CDR3 DNA: TGTGCCAGCTCACCCCGGGACAACTCCTACGAGCAGTACTTC. Using reference TRBV18 and TRBJ2-7 for the parts outside the CDR3, the full variable domain is NAGVMQNPRHLVRRRGQEARLRCSPMKGHSHVYWYRQLPEEGLKFMVYLQKENIIDESGMPKERFSAEFPKEGPSILRIQQVVRGDSAAYFCASSPRDNSYEQYFGPGTRLTVT.

This clonotype was counted at least ten times. The chain has TRBV7-9 and TRBJ2-7, with D perhaps matching TRBD1 or TRBD2 (6 bases each). V lost 4 bases and J 6 bases, leaving 16 bases between the germline ends. CDR1 and CDR2 (germline): SEHNR, FQNEAQ (reference sequence). The CDR3 consists of 14 residues. In DNA form, the CDR3 reads TGTGCCAGCAGCTCCCTGGAGGGGGGAACCGAGCAGTACTTC. This translates into CASSSLEGGTEQYF.

This clonotype was seen repeatedly, ten times or more. V usage is TRBV2 and J usage is TRBJ1-2; TRBD1 agrees at 9 bases. V lost 8 bases and J lost 0; bases outside the gene matches: 10. CDR1 and CDR2 (germline): SNHLY, FYNNEI. This CDR3 has 16 amino acids. CDR3 protein: CASGGQGVRANYGYTF. CDR3 coding DNA: TGTGCCAGCGGGGGACAGGGAGTAAGGGCTAACTATGGCTACACCTTC.